The rows below give T cell receptor beta chains drawn from one sample of a study of cytomegalovirus exposure and HLA in healthy donors. Produced via immunoSEQ multiplex PCR; TCRdb's table is partial and in-frame only. This table has tens of thousands of clones, nearly 80% appearing once. Sequenced input: PBMCs. The receptors originated from a woman in her forties or fifties in good health and CMV-seropositive. CDR3s include the opening cysteine and the closing phenylalanine or tryptophan. D genes are given only for firm matches. Clone size is not always given. Where it is, it says once, few, many or a class for expanded clones.

V: TRBV6-1
J: TRBJ1-4
D: -
size: -
CDR3: CASSEQGGEKLFF
DNA: TGTGCCAGCAGTGAGCAGGGTGGTGAAAAACTGTTTTTT

V: TRBV7-2
J: TRBJ1-6
D: TRBD1
size: few
CDR3: CASSRPARDRWSPLHF
DNA: TGTGCCAGCAGCCGACCTGCCCGGGACAGATGGTCACCCCTCCACTTT

V: TRBV27
J: TRBJ1-5
D: -
size: -
CDR3: CASSDPGRAQHF
DNA: TGTGCCAGCAGTGACCCGGGGAGGGCCCAGCATTTT

V: TRBV7-7
J: TRBJ1-1
D: -
size: -
CDR3: CASSVRADTEAFF
DNA: TGTGCTAGCAGCGTGCGGGCTGACACTGAAGCTTTCTTT

V: TRBV7-3
J: TRBJ2-3
D: TRBD2
size: once
CDR3: CASSFAGGSMDTQYF
DNA: TGTGCCAGCAGCTTTGCGGGGGGCTCCATGGATACGCAGTATTTT

V: TRBV4-2
J: TRBJ2-3
D: TRBD2
size: -
CDR3: CASSQPGLLRNTQYF
DNA: TGTGCCAGCAGCCAACCGGGACTACTTAGGAATACGCAGTATTTT

V: TRBV10-1
J: TRBJ2-3
D: TRBD1
size: few
CDR3: CASNRGEADTQYF
DNA: TGCGCCAGCAACAGGGGTGAGGCAGATACGCAGTATTTT

V: TRBV4-1
J: TRBJ1-6
D: -
size: -
CDR3: CASSPIGRNLNSPLHF
DNA: TGCGCCAGCAGCCCGATTGGGAGGAATTTGAATTCACCCCTCCACTTT

V: TRBV12-5
J: TRBJ1-1
D: -
size: few
CDR3: CASGTQTGRGHF
DNA: TGTGCTAGTGGTACGCAGACAGGAAGAGGGCACTTT

V: TRBV6-6
J: TRBJ1-2
D: -
size: -
CDR3: CASSSQGGVEGYTF
DNA: TGTGCCAGCAGTTCCCAGGGCGGGGTAGAAGGCTACACCTTC

V: TRBV6-6
J: TRBJ2-1
D: TRBD1
size: -
CDR3: CASRGTGGYEQFF
DNA: TGTGCCAGCAGAGGGACAGGGGGCTATGAGCAGTTCTTC